What follows describes a single TCR beta chain. Its antigen remains unknown. The table came from immunoSEQ multiplex PCR; TCRdb's copy has only in-frame clones and leaves some out. The profile shows 140,000 to 150,000 clones, about 86% of them singletons. The germline gives CDR1 MNHEY, CDR2 SVGEGT. This CDR3 is 14 amino acids long. V shed 2 bases and J shed 3 bases, with 8 bases lying between them. The data are from a study of T cell responses to AZD1222 COVID-19 vaccine. Whole-study results and caveats: Vaccine-associated CD4 TCRs ranged over spike, dominating at 160-218 and 743-854. The reported proportion of spike-specific TCRs targeting unmutated variant regions was nearly half. White British people made up most donors, females outnumbered males, and clonal diversity was possibly underestimated. Two AZD1222 doses significantly raised spike-specific TCR breadth and depth over controls.

V and J are TRBV6-2 or TRBV6-3 and TRBJ2-1, with D possibly TRBD2 on 5 matching bases. The clonotype comes from an adult who received the AZD1222 COVID-19 vaccine. The sequences come from peripheral blood, collected 28 days after the second AZD1222 dose. The CDR3: CASSYTGNYNEQFF. The CDR3 DNA is TGTGCCAGCAGTTACACCGGGAACTACAATGAGCAGTTCTTC.